This T cell receptor (beta chain) was obtained from a study of T-cell reconstitution after alpha-beta-depleted transplantation in children. Researchers prepared the TCRbeta library using unique molecular identifiers, the study reports. MiXCR was run by TCRdb on the PCR reads, yielding one entry per CDR3 protein. The sample lists more than 250,000 distinct CDR3 sequences, more than 9% seen once, with 10% in the top ten. The material sequenced was PBMCs from the stem cell graft donor, taken from the stem cell graft. The TCR was taken from a human donor who donated a stem cell graft to a child with SCID.

CDR3 loop: CASSVVGTDEQFF. CDR3 in DNA: TGTGCCAGCAGCGTAGTAGGGACCGATGAGCAGTTCTTC. This chain links TRBV9 with TRBJ2-1; TRBD1 or TRBD2 may be the D gene (5 bases each). Germline V CDR1 and CDR2: SGDLS, YYNGEE. Trimming stripped 0 bases from V and 8 bases from J, with 9 bases between. CDR3 length: 13 amino acids. Combining the CDR3 with reference TRBV9 and TRBJ2-1 gives the whole variable domain DSGVTQTPKHLITATGQRVTLRCSPRSGDLSVYWYQQSLDQGLQFLIQYYNGEERAKGNILERFSAQQFPDLHSELNLSSLELGDSALYFCASSVVGTDEQFFGPGTRLTVL.